This TCR beta chain is drawn from a study of cytomegalovirus exposure and HLA in healthy donors. Study-wide context: Earlier, fewer than 140 million unique TCR beta sequences were recovered from around 200 million T cells by an analysis.

It was with 60 Vbeta and 13 Jbeta primers that the PCR ran. Profiled with immunoSEQ multiplex PCR; TCRdb holds only in-frame clones, not every one. The sample includes roughly 110,000 clones, about 80% of them seen just once. The germline V gene has CDR1 SGHTA and CDR2 FQGNSA. This CDR3 is 14 amino acids long. Trimming removed 0 bases at V and 4 bases at J, with 8 bases between. The sequence was collected from a human donor in good health. Specimen: PBMCs. V and J are TRBV7-2 and TRBJ2-3, with no clear D. The CDR3 loop is CASSLAMGPDTQYF. In nucleotides, the CDR3 is TGTGCCAGCAGCTTAGCGATGGGCCCAGATACGCAGTATTTT.